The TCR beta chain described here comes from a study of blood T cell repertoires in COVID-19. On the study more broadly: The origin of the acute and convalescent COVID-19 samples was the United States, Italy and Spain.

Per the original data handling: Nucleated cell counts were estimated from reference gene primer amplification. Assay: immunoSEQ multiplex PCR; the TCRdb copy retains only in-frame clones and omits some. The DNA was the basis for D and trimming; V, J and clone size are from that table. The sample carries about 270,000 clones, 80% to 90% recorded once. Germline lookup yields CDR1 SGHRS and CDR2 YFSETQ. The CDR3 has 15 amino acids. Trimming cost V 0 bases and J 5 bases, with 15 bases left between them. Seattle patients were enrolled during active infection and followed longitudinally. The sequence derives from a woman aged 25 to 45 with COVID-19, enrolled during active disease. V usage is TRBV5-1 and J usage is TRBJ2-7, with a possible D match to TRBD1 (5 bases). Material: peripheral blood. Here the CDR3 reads CASSLERGWDNEQYF. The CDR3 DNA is TGCGCCAGCAGCTTGGAAAGGGGCTGGGATAACGAGCAGTACTTC. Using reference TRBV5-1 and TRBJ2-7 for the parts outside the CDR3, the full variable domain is KAGVTQTPRYLIKTRGQQVTLSCSPISGHRSVSWYQQTPGQGLQFLFEYFSETQRNKGNFPGRFSGRQFSNSRSEMNVSTLELGDSALYLCASSLERGWDNEQYFGPGTRLTVT.